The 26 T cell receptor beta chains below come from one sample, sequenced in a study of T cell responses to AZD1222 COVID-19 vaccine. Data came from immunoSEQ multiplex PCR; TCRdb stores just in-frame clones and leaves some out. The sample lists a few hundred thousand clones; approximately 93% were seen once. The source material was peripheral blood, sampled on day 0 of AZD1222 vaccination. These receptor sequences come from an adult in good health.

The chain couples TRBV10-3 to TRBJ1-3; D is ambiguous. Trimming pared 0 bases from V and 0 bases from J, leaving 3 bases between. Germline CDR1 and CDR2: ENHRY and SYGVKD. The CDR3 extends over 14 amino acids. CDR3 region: CAISESVSGNTIYF. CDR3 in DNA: TGTGCCATCAGTGAGTCAGTCTCTGGAAACACCATATATTTT.

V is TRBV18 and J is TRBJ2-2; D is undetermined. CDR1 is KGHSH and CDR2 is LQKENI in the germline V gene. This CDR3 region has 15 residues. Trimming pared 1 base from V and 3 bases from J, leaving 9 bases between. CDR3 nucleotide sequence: TGTGCCAGCTCACCACTCTTACCAGACACCGGGGAGCTGTTTTTT. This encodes CASSPLLPDTGELFF.

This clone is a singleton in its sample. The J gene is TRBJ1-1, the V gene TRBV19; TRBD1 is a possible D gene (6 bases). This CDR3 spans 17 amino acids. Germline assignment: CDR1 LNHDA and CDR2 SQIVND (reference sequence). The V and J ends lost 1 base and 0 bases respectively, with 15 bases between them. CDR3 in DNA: TGTGCCAGTAGTATAGTCGGGGGGGCGAGCCTGAACACTGAAGCTTTCTTT. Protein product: CASSIVGGASLNTEAFF.

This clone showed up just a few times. The CDR3 reads CATSRVGLYEQYF. Here the CDR3 DNA reads TGTGCCACCAGCAGAGTTGGACTCTACGAGCAGTACTTC. The chain is built from TRBV15 and TRBJ2-7; a weak D match, TRBD2 (5 bases). Germline assignment: CDR1 LNHNV and CDR2 YYDKDF (reference sequence). This CDR3 contains 13 residues. Trimming removed 1 base at V and 3 bases at J, with 7 bases between. The whole variable domain, remainder taken from reference TRBV15 and TRBJ2-7, is DAMVIQNPRYQVTQFGKPVTLSCSQTLNHNVMYWYQQKSSQAPKLLFHYYDKDFNNEADTPDNFQSRRPNTSFCFLDIRSPGLGDTAMYLCATSRVGLYEQYFGPGTRLTVT.

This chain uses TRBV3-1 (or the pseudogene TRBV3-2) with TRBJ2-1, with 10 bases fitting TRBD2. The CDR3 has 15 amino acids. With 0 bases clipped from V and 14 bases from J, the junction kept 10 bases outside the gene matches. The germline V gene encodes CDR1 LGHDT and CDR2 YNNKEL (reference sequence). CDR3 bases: TGTGCCAGCAGCCAAGATGTCAGCGGGGGGGATTCCGAGTTCTTC. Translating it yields CASSQDVSGGDSEFF.

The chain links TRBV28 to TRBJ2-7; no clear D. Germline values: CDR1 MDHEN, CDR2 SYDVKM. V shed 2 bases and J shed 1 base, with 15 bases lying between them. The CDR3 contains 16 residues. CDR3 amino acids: CASSLRRRVGSYEQYF. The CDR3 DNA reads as TGTGCCAGCAGTTTACGGCGTAGGGTTGGGTCCTACGAGCAGTACTTC.

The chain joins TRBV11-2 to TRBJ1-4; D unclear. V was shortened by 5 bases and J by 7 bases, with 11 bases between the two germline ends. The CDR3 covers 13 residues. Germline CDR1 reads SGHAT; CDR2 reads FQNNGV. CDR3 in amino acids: CASSVQAIEKLFF. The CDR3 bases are TGTGCCAGCAGCGTCCAGGCTATTGAAAAACTGTTTTTT. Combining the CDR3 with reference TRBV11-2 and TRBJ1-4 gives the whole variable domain EAGVAQSPRYKIIEKRQSVAFWCNPISGHATLYWYQQILGQGPKLLIQFQNNGVVDDSQLPKDRFSAERLKGVDSTLKIQPAKLEDSAVYLCASSVQAIEKLFFGSGTQLSVL.

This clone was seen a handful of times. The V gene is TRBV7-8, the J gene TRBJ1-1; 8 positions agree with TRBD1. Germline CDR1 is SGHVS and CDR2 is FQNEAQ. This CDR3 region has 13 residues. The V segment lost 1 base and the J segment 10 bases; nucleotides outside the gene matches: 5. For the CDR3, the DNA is TGTGCCAGCAGCTTAGGGCAGGGGGCAAGAGCTTTCTTT. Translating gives CASSLGQGARAFF. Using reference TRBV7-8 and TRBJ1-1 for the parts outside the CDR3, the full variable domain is GAGVSQSPRYKVAKRGQDVALRCDPISGHVSLFWYQQALGQGPEFLTYFQNEAQLDKSGLPSDRFFAERPEGSVSTLKIQRTQQEDSAVYLCASSLGQGARAFFGQGTRLTVV.

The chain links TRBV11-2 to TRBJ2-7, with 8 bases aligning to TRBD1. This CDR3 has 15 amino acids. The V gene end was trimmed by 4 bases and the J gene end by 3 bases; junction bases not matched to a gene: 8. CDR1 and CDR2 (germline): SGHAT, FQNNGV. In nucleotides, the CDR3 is TGTGCCAGCAGCTCGACCAGGGGGCGCATCTACGAGCAGTACTTC. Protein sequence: CASSSTRGRIYEQYF.

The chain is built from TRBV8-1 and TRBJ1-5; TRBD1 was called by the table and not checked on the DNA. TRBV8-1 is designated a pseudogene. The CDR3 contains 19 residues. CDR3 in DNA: TGTGGCAGTGCATCCGCAGCCCCCGGTGGGCTGTGTAGCAATCAGCCCCAGCATTTT. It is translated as CGSASAAPGGLCSNQPQHF.

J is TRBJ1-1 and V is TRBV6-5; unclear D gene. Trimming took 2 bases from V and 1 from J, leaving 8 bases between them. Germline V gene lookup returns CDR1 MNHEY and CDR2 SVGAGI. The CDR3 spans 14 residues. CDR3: CASSYGRKNTEAFF. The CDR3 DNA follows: TGTGCCAGCAGTTACGGACGGAAGAACACTGAAGCTTTCTTT.

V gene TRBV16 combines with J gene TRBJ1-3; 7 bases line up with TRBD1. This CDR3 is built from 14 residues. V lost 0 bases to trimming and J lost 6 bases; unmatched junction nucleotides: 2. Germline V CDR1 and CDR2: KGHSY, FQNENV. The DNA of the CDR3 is TGTGCCAGCAGCCAATCCAGGGGGGAAAACACCATATATTTT. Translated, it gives CASSQSRGENTIYF.

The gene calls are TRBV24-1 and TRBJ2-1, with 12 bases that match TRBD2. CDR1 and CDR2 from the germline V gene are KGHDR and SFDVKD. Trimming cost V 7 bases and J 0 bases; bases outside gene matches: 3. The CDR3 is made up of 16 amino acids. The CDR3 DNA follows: TGTGCCACCAGCCCGACTAGCGGGAGCTCCTACAATGAGCAGTTCTTC. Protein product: CATSPTSGSSYNEQFF.

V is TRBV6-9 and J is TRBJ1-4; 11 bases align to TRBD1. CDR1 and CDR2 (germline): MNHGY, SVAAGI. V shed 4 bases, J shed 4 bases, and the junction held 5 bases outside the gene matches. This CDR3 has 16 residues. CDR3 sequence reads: CASSFADRGRNEKLFF. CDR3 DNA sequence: TGTGCCAGCAGTTTCGCGGACAGGGGGCGTAATGAAAAACTGTTTTTT.

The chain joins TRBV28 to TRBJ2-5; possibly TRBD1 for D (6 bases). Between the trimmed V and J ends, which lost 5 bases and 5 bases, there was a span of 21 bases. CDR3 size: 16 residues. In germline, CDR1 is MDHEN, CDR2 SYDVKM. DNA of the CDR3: TGTGCCAGCAGTCCAGGGTCAGGGGTGGCGAGGGAGACCCAGTACTTC. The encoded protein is CASSPGSGVARETQYF.

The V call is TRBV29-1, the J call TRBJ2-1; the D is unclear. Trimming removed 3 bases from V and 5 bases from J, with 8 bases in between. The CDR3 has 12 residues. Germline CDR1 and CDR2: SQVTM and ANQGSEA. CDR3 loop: CSVEPGDNEQFF. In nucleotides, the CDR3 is TGCAGCGTTGAGCCCGGCGACAATGAGCAGTTCTTC.

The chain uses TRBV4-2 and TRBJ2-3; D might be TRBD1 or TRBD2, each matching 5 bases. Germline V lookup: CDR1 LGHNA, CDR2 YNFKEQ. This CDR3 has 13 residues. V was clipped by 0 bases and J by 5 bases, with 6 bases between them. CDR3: CASSQEGVDTQYF. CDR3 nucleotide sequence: TGTGCCAGCAGCCAAGAGGGGGTAGATACGCAGTATTTT.

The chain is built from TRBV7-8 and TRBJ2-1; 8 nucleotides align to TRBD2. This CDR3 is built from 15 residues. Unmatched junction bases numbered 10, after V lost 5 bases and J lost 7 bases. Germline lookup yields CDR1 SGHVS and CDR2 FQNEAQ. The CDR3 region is CASSAESGGVNEQFF. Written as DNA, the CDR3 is TGTGCCAGCAGCGCCGAGAGCGGGGGAGTGAATGAGCAGTTCTTC.

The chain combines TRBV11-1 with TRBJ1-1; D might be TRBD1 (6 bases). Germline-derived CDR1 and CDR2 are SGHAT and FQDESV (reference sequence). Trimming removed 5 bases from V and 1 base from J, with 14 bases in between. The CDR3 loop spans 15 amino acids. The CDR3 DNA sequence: TGTGCCAGCAGCCGGGACACCCCAGGGAACACTGAAGCTTTCTTT. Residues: CASSRDTPGNTEAFF.

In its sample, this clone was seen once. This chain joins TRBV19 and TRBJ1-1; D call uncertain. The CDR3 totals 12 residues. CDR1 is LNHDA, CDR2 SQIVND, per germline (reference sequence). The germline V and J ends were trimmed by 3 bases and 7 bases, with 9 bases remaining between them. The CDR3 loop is CASSMVRGEAFF. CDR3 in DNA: TGTGCCAGTAGTATGGTTCGGGGTGAAGCTTTCTTT.

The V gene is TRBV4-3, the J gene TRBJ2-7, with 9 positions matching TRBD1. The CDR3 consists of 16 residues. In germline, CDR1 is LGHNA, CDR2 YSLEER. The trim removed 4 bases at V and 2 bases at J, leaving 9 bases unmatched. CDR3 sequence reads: CASSRKTGGEAYEQYF. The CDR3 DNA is TGCGCCAGCAGCCGCAAGACAGGGGGGGAAGCCTACGAGCAGTACTTC.

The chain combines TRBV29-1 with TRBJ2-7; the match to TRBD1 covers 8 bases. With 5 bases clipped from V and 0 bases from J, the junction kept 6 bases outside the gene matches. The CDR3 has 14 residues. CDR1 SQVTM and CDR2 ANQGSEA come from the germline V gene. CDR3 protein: CSVRTGQASYEQYF. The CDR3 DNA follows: TGCAGCGTTAGAACGGGACAGGCCTCCTACGAGCAGTACTTC.

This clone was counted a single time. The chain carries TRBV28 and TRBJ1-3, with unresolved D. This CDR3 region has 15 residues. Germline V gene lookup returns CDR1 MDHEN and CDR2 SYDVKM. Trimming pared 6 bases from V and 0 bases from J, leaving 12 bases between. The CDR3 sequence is CASSQSYYSGNTIYF. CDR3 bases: TGTGCCAGCAGCCAGAGCTACTACTCTGGAAACACCATATATTTT.

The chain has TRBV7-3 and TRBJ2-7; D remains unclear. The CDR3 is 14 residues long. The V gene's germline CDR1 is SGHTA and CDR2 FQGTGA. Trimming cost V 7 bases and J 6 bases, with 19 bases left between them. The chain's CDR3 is CASTRERVPGEQYF. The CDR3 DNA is TGTGCCAGCACAAGAGAAAGGGTTCCCGGCGAGCAGTACTTC.

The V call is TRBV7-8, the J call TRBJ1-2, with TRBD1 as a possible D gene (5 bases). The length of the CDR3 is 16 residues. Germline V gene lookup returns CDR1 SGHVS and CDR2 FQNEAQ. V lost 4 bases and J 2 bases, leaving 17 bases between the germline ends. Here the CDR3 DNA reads TGTGCCAGCAGCTCCCAGGGTGCCTCCCTAAACTATGGCTACACCTTC. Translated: CASSSQGASLNYGYTF.

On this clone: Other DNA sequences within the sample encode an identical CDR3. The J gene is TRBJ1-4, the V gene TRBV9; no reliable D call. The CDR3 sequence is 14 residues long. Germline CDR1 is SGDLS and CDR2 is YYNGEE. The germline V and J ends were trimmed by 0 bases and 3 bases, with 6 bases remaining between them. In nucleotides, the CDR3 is TGTGCCAGCAGCGTAGGAGGGTCTAATGAAAAACTGTTTTTT. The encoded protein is CASSVGGSNEKLFF.